This TCR beta chain emerged from a study of cytomegalovirus exposure and HLA in healthy donors. The overall study: The approximately 120 validation repertoires were reported in a later analysis to have been generated on the same platform as the roughly 670 first-cohort repertoires.

The protocol was immunoSEQ multiplex PCR, while the TCRdb copy is restricted to in-frame clones and leaves out a portion. This repertoire shows tens of thousands of clones, around 82% found once; its top ten account for 9% to 14%. The CDR3 is 15 residues long. The germline gives CDR1 SGHAT, CDR2 FQNNGV. V was clipped by 6 bases and J by 0 bases, with 12 bases between them. The sequenced sample was PBMCs. The clonotype originates from a woman aged 18-29 years in good health and CMV-seropositive. The chain is built from TRBV11-2 and TRBJ1-3; D gene ambiguous. The CDR3 sequence: CASRRVPNSGNTIYF. CDR3 sequence (DNA): TGTGCCAGCAGGAGAGTCCCCAACTCTGGAAACACCATATATTTT.